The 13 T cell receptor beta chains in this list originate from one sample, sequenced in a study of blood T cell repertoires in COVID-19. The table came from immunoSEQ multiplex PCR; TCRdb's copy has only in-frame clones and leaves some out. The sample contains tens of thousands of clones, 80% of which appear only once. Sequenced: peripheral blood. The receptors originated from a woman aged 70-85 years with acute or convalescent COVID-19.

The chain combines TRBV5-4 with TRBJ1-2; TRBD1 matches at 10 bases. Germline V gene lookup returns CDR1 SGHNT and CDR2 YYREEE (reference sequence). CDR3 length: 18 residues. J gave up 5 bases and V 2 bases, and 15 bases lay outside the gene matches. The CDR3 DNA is TGTGCCAGCAGCTTTGCTACGGGACAGGGGATCATTCGGTATGGCTACACCTTC. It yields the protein CASSFATGQGIIRYGYTF.

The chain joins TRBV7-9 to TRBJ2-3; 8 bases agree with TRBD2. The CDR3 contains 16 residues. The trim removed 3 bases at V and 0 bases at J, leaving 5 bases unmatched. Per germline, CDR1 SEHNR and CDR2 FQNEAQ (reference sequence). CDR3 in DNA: TGTGCCAGCAGCTTTGGTCGGGGGGGCAGCACAGATACGCAGTATTTT. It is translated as CASSFGRGGSTDTQYF. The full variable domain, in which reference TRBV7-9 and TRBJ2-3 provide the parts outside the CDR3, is DTGVSQNPRHKITKRGQNVTFRCDPISEHNRLYWYRQTLGQGPEFLTYFQNEAQLEKSRLLSDRFSAERPKGSFSTLEIQRTEQGDSAMYLCASSFGRGGSTDTQYFGPGTRLTVL.

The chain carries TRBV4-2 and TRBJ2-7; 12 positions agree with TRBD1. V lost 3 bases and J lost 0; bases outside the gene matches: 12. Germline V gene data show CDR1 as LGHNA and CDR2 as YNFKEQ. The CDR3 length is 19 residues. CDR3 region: CASSQHHGTGGADSYEQYF. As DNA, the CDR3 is TGTGCCAGCAGCCAGCACCACGGGACAGGGGGCGCCGACTCCTACGAGCAGTACTTC.

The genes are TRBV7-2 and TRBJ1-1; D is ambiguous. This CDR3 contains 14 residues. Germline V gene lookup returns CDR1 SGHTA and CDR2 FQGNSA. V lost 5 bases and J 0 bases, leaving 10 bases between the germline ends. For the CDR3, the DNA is TGTGCCAGCAGCCCCAGGCTCCTGAACACTGAAGCTTTCTTT. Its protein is CASSPRLLNTEAFF.

The CDR3 protein is CASSPGKGAYEQYF. DNA of the CDR3: TGTGCCAGCAGTCCCGGGAAGGGGGCTTACGAGCAGTACTTC. The V and J genes are TRBV14 and TRBJ2-7; 7 nucleotides align to TRBD1. Germline V gives CDR1 SGHDN, CDR2 FVKESK. CDR3 length: 14 residues. J was trimmed by 4 bases and V by 6 bases; bases with no gene match: 9.

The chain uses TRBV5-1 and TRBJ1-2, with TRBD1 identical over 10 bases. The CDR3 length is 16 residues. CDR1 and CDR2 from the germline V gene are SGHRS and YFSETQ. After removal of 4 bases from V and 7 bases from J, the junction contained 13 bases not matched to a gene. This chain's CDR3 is CASSLTTGTGESGYTF. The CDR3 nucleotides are TGCGCCAGCAGCCTTACGACCGGGACAGGGGAAAGTGGCTACACCTTC.

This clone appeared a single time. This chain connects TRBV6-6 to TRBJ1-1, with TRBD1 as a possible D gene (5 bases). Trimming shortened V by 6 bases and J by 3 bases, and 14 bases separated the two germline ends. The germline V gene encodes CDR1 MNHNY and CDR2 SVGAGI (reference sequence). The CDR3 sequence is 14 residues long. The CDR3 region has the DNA TGTGCCAGCAGACACAGGATCGGCTACACTGAAGCTTTCTTT. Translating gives CASRHRIGYTEAFF.

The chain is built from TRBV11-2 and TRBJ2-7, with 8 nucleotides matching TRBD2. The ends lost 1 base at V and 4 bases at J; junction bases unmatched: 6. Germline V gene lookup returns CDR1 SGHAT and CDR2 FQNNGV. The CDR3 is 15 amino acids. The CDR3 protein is CASSLVGGGQYEQYF. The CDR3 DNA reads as TGTGCCAGCAGCTTAGTCGGGGGGGGCCAATACGAGCAGTACTTC.

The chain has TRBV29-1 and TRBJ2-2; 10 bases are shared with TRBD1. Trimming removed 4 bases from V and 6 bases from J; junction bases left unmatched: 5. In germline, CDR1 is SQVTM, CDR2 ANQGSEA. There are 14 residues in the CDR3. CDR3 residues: CSVVGQGKAGELFF. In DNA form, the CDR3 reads TGCAGCGTTGTGGGACAGGGGAAGGCCGGGGAGCTGTTTTTT.

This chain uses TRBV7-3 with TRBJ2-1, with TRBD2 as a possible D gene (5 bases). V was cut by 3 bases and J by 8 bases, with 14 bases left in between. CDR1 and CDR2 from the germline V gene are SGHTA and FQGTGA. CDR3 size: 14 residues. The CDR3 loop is CASSLYREIHEQFF. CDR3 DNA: TGTGCCAGCAGCTTGTATAGGGAGATCCATGAGCAGTTCTTC.

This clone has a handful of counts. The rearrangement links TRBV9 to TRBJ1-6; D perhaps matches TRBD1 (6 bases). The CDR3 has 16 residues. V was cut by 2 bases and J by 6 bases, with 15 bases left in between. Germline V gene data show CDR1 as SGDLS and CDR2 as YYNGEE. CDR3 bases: TGTGCCAGCAGCGTGGAAGGCCTAGGGGGTAATTCACCCCTCCACTTT. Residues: CASSVEGLGGNSPLHF.

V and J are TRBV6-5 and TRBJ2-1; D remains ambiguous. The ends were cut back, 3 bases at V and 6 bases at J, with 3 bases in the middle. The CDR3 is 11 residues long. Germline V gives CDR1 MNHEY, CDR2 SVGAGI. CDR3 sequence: CASSYINEQFF. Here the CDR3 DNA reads TGTGCCAGCAGTTATATCAATGAGCAGTTCTTC.

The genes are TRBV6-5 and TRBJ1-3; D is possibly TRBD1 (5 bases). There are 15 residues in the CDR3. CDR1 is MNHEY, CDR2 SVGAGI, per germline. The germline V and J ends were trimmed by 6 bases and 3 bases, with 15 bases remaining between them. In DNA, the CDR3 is TGTGCCAGCAGCTCCGCGGGGCGAGGTGGAAACACCATATATTTT. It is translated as CASSSAGRGGNTIYF.